Listed below are T cell receptor beta chains from one sample, sequenced in a study of post-analysis software for immune sequencing data. A single record per CDR3 protein comes from TCRdb applying MiXCR to the PCR reads. This table holds 170,000 or so distinct CDR3 sequences, approximately 31% found once. Material for sequencing was blood. These receptors came from a girl aged 5-17 years with multiple sclerosis. Both conserved end residues are part of each CDR3. The D gene is left open where the match is weak. Clone sizes are given selectively: once, few, many, or a class where the clone is expanded.

TRBV5-1,TRBJ1-2,-,-,TGCGCCAGCAGCTTCTCGGGACGGACTAACTATGGCTACACCTTC,CASSFSGRTNYGYTF
TRBV6-1,TRBJ2-7,-,many,TGTGCCAGCAGTTCACAGCGGGTGGGGTCCTACGAGCAGTACTTC,CASSSQRVGSYEQYF
TRBV7-8,TRBJ2-1,TRBD1,few,TGTGCCAGCAGCTCGCGACAGGGGGTCTACAATGAGCAGTTCTTC,CASSSRQGVYNEQFF
TRBV2,TRBJ1-1,-,-,TGTGCCAGCAGCCCGGAAGAAATCCGGAACACTGAAGCTTTCTTT,CASSPEEIRNTEAFF
TRBV5-6,TRBJ2-2,-,-,TGTGCCAGCAGCTTGGAGTGGTCTACCGGGGAGCTGTTTTTT,CASSLEWSTGELFF
TRBV5-1,TRBJ2-7,-,many,TGCGCCAGCAGCTTGGACATGGGGAACGAGCAGTACTTC,CASSLDMGNEQYF
TRBV12-3/TRBV12-4,TRBJ2-1,TRBD2,few,TGTGCCAGCAGTTCCGGGACTAGCGGGATGGGGCTCTACAATGAGCAGTTCTTC,CASSSGTSGMGLYNEQFF
TRBV20-1,TRBJ2-2,-,-,TGCAGTGCTAGCTCCGGGGCGCGCACCGGGGAGCTGTTTTTT,CSASSGARTGELFF
TRBV29-1,TRBJ2-2,TRBD2,-,TGCAGCGGCACACTAGCGCCTGGGGAGCTGTTTTTT,CSGTLAPGELFF
TRBV20-1,TRBJ2-4,TRBD1,-,TGCAGTGCTGCAGCGGACAGGCCGAAAACGTACATTCAGTACTTC,CSAAADRPKTYIQYF
TRBV7-9,TRBJ2-5,TRBD1,-,TGTGCCAGCAGCCGTTCCTCGGGACAGCGCGAAGAGACCCAGTACTTC,CASSRSSGQREETQYF
TRBV6-1,TRBJ1-1,-,few,TGTGCCAGCAGTGAACCGGGCAGGGCTATCACTGAAGCTTTCTTT,CASSEPGRAITEAFF
TRBV12-3/TRBV12-4,TRBJ2-7,TRBD1,many,TGTGCCAGCAGCCCTGACAGGGCAGGACACGAGCAGTACTTC,CASSPDRAGHEQYF
TRBV20-1,TRBJ2-7,-,medium-sized,TGCAGTGCTAGACGAGACACGCAGGGCGAGCAGTACTTC,CSARRDTQGEQYF
TRBV25-1,TRBJ1-4,TRBD1,many,TGTGCCAGTTGCCGACAGGGGATTGAAAAACTGTTTTTT,CASCRQGIEKLFF
TRBV28,TRBJ2-4,-,-,TGTGCCAGCATCCTAGTTGGAGAGTCTGGTGACATTCAGTACTTC,CASILVGESGDIQYF
TRBV15,TRBJ2-1,TRBD2,few,TGTGCCACCAGCAGAGTACCTAGCGGGAGGTTCATCAATGAGCAGTTCTTC,CATSRVPSGRFINEQFF
TRBV27,TRBJ2-4,-,many,TGTGCCAGCAGTTCCGGACCCTGGGCCAAAAACATTCAGTACTTC,CASSSGPWAKNIQYF
TRBV27,TRBJ2-3,-,-,TGTGGCAGCACTGAAGCGGGACAGAACACAGATACGCAGTATTTT,CGSTEAGQNTDTQYF
TRBV10-3,TRBJ1-5,TRBD1,many,TGTGCCATCAGGGACAGGAACGAAAGCAATCAGCCCCAGCATTTT,CAIRDRNESNQPQHF
TRBV7-2,TRBJ2-1,TRBD2,many,TGTGCCAGCAGCCTAGCCGGGACAGGGGGACTAGCGGGGCTAGGTGAGCAGTTCTTC,CASSLAGTGGLAGLGEQFF
TRBV7-6,TRBJ2-5,-,-,TGTGCCAGCAGCCCCAACCTCAAAGAAGAGACCCAGTACTTC,CASSPNLKEETQYF
TRBV20-1,TRBJ1-5,TRBD1,-,TGCAGTGCTGCCCCTGGACAGGGGTTCAATCAGCCCCAGCATTTT,CSAAPGQGFNQPQHF
TRBV4-1,TRBJ2-1,TRBD2,many,TGCGCCAGCAGCCTAATCAACGGGGGGGTGGAGCAGTTCTTC,CASSLINGGVEQFF
TRBV6-6,TRBJ2-3,-,few,TGTGCCAGCAGTTACTCGTACAAGGGAGCAGATACGCAGTATTTT,CASSYSYKGADTQYF
TRBV27,TRBJ2-7,-,few,TGTGCCAGCAGTCCGGATCTCGAGAGGGTACTCTACGAGCAGTACTTC,CASSPDLERVLYEQYF
TRBV5-1,TRBJ1-5,TRBD1,many,TGCGCCAGCAGCTCGTTGGGACAGGGGAGTGAGCCCCAGCATTTT,CASSSLGQGSEPQHF
TRBV16,TRBJ1-5,TRBD1,-,TGTGCCAGCAGCCAAATCTCCGGGACAGGGGGCAATCAGCCCCAGCATTTT,CASSQISGTGGNQPQHF
TRBV9,TRBJ1-1,-,-,TGTGCCAGCAGCTTCCCCCGGGGGGTCGCCTACACTGAAGCTTTCTTT,CASSFPRGVAYTEAFF
TRBV29-1,TRBJ2-4,TRBD2,many,TGCAGCGAATTGGGATCCTGGCGGCCCGGGACTAAGGGGAACATTCAGTACTTC,CSELGSWRPGTKGNIQYF
TRBV7-8,TRBJ1-5,-,few,TGTGCCAGCAGCCCCGGGGGGGGCGCGTATCAGCCCCAGCATTTT,CASSPGGGAYQPQHF
TRBV7-8,TRBJ2-2,-,-,TGTGCCAGCAACTTAGACGGGGAGCTGTTTTTT,CASNLDGELFF
TRBV12-3/TRBV12-4,TRBJ1-2,-,many,TGTGCCAGCAGTTTACGGGGGGCATCAGGCTATGGCTACACCTTC,CASSLRGASGYGYTF
TRBV6-5,TRBJ2-1,TRBD2,many,TGTGCCAGCAGTCCCGGGGGGAATGGCCAATATGAGCAGTTCTTC,CASSPGGNGQYEQFF
TRBV3-1,TRBJ1-4,-,few,TGTGCCAGCAGCCCGACTAACCACGCAACTAATGAAAAACTGTTTTTT,CASSPTNHATNEKLFF
TRBV6-1,TRBJ2-1,-,many,TGTGCCAGCAGTCGAAGCAGCCCGGGAGTTCGGCTGGGCTACAATGAGCAGTTCTTC,CASSRSSPGVRLGYNEQFF
TRBV18,TRBJ2-7,-,few,TGTGCCAGCTCGCCTTTGTTGCAGGGCTACGAGCAGTACTTC,CASSPLLQGYEQYF